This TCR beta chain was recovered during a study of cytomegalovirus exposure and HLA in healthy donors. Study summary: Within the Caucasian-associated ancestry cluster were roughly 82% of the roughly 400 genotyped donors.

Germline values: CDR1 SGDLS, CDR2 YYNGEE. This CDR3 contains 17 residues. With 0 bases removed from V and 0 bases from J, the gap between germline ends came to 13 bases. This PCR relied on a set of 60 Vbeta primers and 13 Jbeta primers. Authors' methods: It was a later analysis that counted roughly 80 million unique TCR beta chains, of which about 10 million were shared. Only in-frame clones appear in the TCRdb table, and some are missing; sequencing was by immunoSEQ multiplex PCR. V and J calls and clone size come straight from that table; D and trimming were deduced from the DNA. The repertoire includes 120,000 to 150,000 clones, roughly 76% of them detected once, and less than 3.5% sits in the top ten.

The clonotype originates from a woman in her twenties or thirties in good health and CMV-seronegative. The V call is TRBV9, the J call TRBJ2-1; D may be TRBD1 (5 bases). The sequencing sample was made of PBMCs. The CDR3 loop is CASSVESGRNSYNEQFF. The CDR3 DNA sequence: TGTGCCAGCAGCGTAGAGTCAGGGCGTAACTCCTACAATGAGCAGTTCTTC.